Listed below are T cell receptor beta chains from one sample, sequenced in a study of a mutant IDH1 vaccine in newly diagnosed glioma. No antigens are known for them. The method was immunoSEQ multiplex PCR; TCRdb's version includes in-frame clones alone and lacks a portion of them. The sample records 35,000 to 50,000 clones, around 94% being singletons. The sample was PBMCs, taken from a glioma patient whose treatment included an IDH1 peptide vaccine. The source of these receptors is a man aged 50 or older with glioma. The CDR3 runs from the conserved cysteine through the conserved F or W. The D gene is left open where the match is weak. Not every row has a clone size; where given, it reads once, few, many or a size class.

v_call	d_call	j_call	clone_size	cdr3_nt	cdr3_aa
TRBV6-1	TRBD1	TRBJ1-6	-	TGTGCCAGCGTTGGGGGACAGGGAAGTTCACCCCTCCACTTT	CASVGGQGSSPLHF
TRBV28	-	TRBJ1-1	-	TGTGCCAGCAGTTTAGTTCCTGGACCTAACACTGAAGCTTTCTTT	CASSLVPGPNTEAFF
TRBV28	-	TRBJ1-5	-	TGTGCCAGCAGAATCGGACCCGGACAGCCTAGCAATCAGCCCCAGCATTTT	CASRIGPGQPSNQPQHF
TRBV7-8	-	TRBJ2-7	-	TGTGCCAGCAGCTTACTGGGATACGAGCAGTACTTC	CASSLLGYEQYF
TRBV18	-	TRBJ2-2	-	TGTGCCAGCTCACGCGTCAATATCAGGGAGAACACCGGGGAGCTGTTTTTT	CASSRVNIRENTGELFF
TRBV27	-	TRBJ2-7	-	TGTGCCAGCAAGTCTAGGCCGAGGGTCGGCGAGCAGTACTTC	CASKSRPRVGEQYF
TRBV5-1	TRBD2	TRBJ2-7	-	TGCGCCAGCAGCTTGGAGACTAGCGTGGTGTACGAGCAGTACTTC	CASSLETSVVYEQYF
TRBV4-2	TRBD2	TRBJ2-1	-	TGTGCCAGCAGCCCCCAGACTAGCGGGGGGATCTACAATGAGCAGTTCTTC	CASSPQTSGGIYNEQFF
TRBV5-4	TRBD1	TRBJ1-1	-	TGTGCCAGCAGCCTGGGAGGACAGGGAAGAACTGAAGCTTTCTTT	CASSLGGQGRTEAFF
TRBV28	TRBD1	TRBJ1-2	-	TGTGCCAGCAGTTTATGGGGCGGACAGGGAGTCGGCTACACCTTC	CASSLWGGQGVGYTF
TRBV5-6	-	TRBJ1-4	once	TGTGCCAGCAGCGTGACAGCCGACAATGAAAAACTGTTTTTT	CASSVTADNEKLFF
TRBV15	TRBD1	TRBJ2-7	-	TGTGCCACCAGCAGAGGGCCCGGGACAGGGGACGAGCAGTACTTC	CATSRGPGTGDEQYF
TRBV2	-	TRBJ1-4	once	TGTGCCAGCACGACAGGTCCAACTAATGAAAAACTGTTTTTT	CASTTGPTNEKLFF
TRBV28	TRBD1	TRBJ2-7	-	TGTGCCAGCAGTACCCGGGACAGGGGAACCCACGAGCAGTACTTC	CASSTRDRGTHEQYF
TRBV2	TRBD2	TRBJ2-5	-	TGTGCCAGCAGTTTAGCGGGAGGGCCCGTAGAGACCCAGTACTTC	CASSLAGGPVETQYF
TRBV27	-	TRBJ2-2	-	TGTGCCAGCAGTTTGGACACCGGGGAGCTGTTTTTT	CASSLDTGELFF
TRBV27	-	TRBJ2-1	-	TGTGCCAGCAGTTTCCTCCCCCCACCTAGTCGGGACAATGAGCAGTTCTTC	CASSFLPPPSRDNEQFF
TRBV7-9	-	TRBJ1-2	-	TGTGCCAGCAGCCCCCCTGGGGATTCCTATGGCTACACCTTC	CASSPPGDSYGYTF
TRBV7-2	TRBD1	TRBJ1-5	-	TGTGCCAGCAGCCCACCCCCCGGGACAGGGGCAAATCAGCCCCAGCATTTT	CASSPPPGTGANQPQHF
TRBV7-9	-	TRBJ2-7	-	TGTGCCAGCAGCTCCCCCAGTTCAGGATCGTACGAGCAGTACTTC	CASSSPSSGSYEQYF
TRBV9	-	TRBJ2-2	-	TGTGCCAGCAGCGTAGGGACACCTAACACCGGGGAGCTGTTTTTT	CASSVGTPNTGELFF
TRBV5-8	-	TRBJ2-3	-	TGTGCCAGCAGCCAAAGATCCTGGGCCCCCACAGATACGCAGTATTTT	CASSQRSWAPTDTQYF
TRBV7-9	TRBD2	TRBJ2-3	once	TGTGCCAGCAGCTACGGACTAGCGGGAGGGAGGGATACGCAGTATTTT	CASSYGLAGGRDTQYF
TRBV6-1	TRBD1	TRBJ1-5	-	TGTGCCAGCAGTGTGGGACAGGGCCCCGAGCCCCAGCATTTT	CASSVGQGPEPQHF
TRBV19	-	TRBJ1-2	-	TGTGCCAGTAGTATAGATCGTGCAGGGAACTATGGCTACACCTTC	CASSIDRAGNYGYTF
TRBV5-1	TRBD1	TRBJ1-5	-	TGCGCCAGCAGCATTGGGACAGCTAATAATCAGCCCCAGCATTTT	CASSIGTANNQPQHF
TRBV6-1	-	TRBJ2-7	-	TGTGCCAGCATGAGGGGAACCTACGAGCAGTACTTC	CASMRGTYEQYF
TRBV7-9	-	TRBJ1-1	once	TGTGCCAGCAGCTTAGTGGGTGTGGGGGGCACGGAAGCTTTCTTT	CASSLVGVGGTEAFF
TRBV7-9	TRBD1	TRBJ1-4	-	TGTGCCAGCAGCCACACGGGACAGGGGGCGAAAAAACTGTTTTTT	CASSHTGQGAKKLFF
TRBV7-2	-	TRBJ1-2	-	TGTGCCAGCAGCTTAGATATCCCCAGGGCCTTGGATGGCTACACCTTC	CASSLDIPRALDGYTF
TRBV15	-	TRBJ2-7	-	TGTGCCACCAGCAGAAACAGTGGAGGCGAGCAGTACTTC	CATSRNSGGEQYF
TRBV4-3	-	TRBJ2-7	-	TGCGCCAGCAGCCTCGGAGGGAACGAGCAGTACTTC	CASSLGGNEQYF
TRBV7-2	-	TRBJ1-1	-	TGTGCCAGCAGCTTCGGCACTGAAGCTTTCTTT	CASSFGTEAFF